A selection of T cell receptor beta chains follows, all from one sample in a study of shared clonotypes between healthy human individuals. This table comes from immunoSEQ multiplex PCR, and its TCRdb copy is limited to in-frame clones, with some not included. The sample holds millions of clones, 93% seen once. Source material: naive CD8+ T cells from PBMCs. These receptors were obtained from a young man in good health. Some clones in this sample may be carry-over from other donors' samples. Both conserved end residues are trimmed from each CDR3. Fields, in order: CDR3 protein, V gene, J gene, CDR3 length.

ASSPRVTELEYEQY	TRBV9	TRBJ2-7	14
ASSTPTQRTEAF	TRBV28	TRBJ1-1	12
SAPLEAGYT	TRBV20-1	TRBJ1-2	9
ASSLGQGASYGYT	TRBV19	TRBJ1-2	13
ASSEGANTEAF	TRBV25-1	TRBJ1-1	11
ASSLEFLATGELF	TRBV7-2	TRBJ2-2	13
SVVRRNEQF	TRBV29-1	TRBJ2-1	9
ASSLVTSGYYEQY	TRBV7-8	TRBJ2-7	13
ASVGDNTEAF	TRBV12-5	TRBJ1-1	10
ASSGLYNEQF	TRBV28	TRBJ2-1	10
ASSLVAGLGGNEQF	TRBV5-8	TRBJ2-1	14
ASSPGRGTGELF	TRBV18	TRBJ2-2	12
ASNIGLAGVHEQF	TRBV10-2	TRBJ2-1	13
ASSFGRPTDTQY	TRBV27	TRBJ2-3	12
ASSSGRGPILEQY	TRBV5-6	TRBJ2-7	13
ASSSTGGEFGNTIY	TRBV7-9	TRBJ1-3	14
ASSHRQGRSADTQY	TRBV7-9	TRBJ2-3	14
ASSLADTLSYEQY	TRBV13	TRBJ2-7	13
ASSLMGAGNTEAF	TRBV5-1	TRBJ1-1	13
AISQTEDNQPQH	TRBV10-3	TRBJ1-5	12
ASSSSWGEYNTEAF	TRBV27	TRBJ1-1	14
ASSFPGQGNTGELF	TRBV7-9	TRBJ2-2	14
ASSQGTGGAGANVLT	TRBV4-3	TRBJ2-6	15
ASTPRGLSYGYT	TRBV2	TRBJ1-2	12
ASSQTGPGNTIY	TRBV7-3	TRBJ1-3	12
ASSTQGEGNTIY	TRBV5-6	TRBJ1-3	12
ASSTGTLGGGVKNIQY	TRBV28	TRBJ2-4	16
ASSLGGRGYEQY	TRBV27	TRBJ2-7	12
ASSADGTLREQY	TRBV5-1	TRBJ2-7	12
ASSLNPFEQY	TRBV7-2	TRBJ2-7	10
ASSPGAMFPEQY	TRBV28	TRBJ2-7	12
ASSRSGTNEQF	TRBV27	TRBJ2-1	11
ASSIYHLALPEGRTEAF	TRBV19	TRBJ1-1	17
ASSLGDTQY	TRBV27	TRBJ2-3	9
ASSLVLMPGSH	TRBV7-9	TRBJ2-3	11
ASSPRTEAF	TRBV28	TRBJ1-1	9
ASTPTGRASSGANVLT	TRBV28	TRBJ2-6	16
ASSTSRESVDGYT	TRBV28	TRBJ1-2	13
ASSQVGLNQPQH	TRBV4-1	TRBJ1-5	12
ASSEGGGYEQY	TRBV9	TRBJ2-7	11
ASPPGGFTDTQY	TRBV2	TRBJ2-3	12
ASSLERTGGTEAF	TRBV7-9	TRBJ1-1	13
ASGSKGNTEAF	TRBV7-9	TRBJ1-1	11
ASSIGQSSYNEQF	TRBV19	TRBJ2-1	13
SAAVGSYEQY	TRBV29-1	TRBJ2-7	10
ASSLYQVVSSPLH	TRBV28	TRBJ1-6	13
ASSFYWRERSYEQY	TRBV5-6	TRBJ2-7	14
ASSQEGVEGAYYGYT	TRBV4-3	TRBJ1-2	15
ASSPLSGKGEQY	TRBV28	TRBJ2-7	12
ASSLRGVNEKLF	TRBV7-9	TRBJ1-4	12
ASGLAWTSGRVTYNEQF	TRBV12-5	TRBJ2-1	17
ASSLYPLGTYEQY	TRBV7-2	TRBJ2-7	13
ASTGRGDNEQF	TRBV6-5	TRBJ2-1	11